This entry is about one TCR beta chain. Produced via immunoSEQ multiplex PCR; TCRdb's table is partial and in-frame only. The repertoire includes about 410,000 clones, roughly 88% of them detected once, and almost 1.5% sits in the top ten. This specimen comes from a study of blood T cell repertoires in COVID-19. Study-level information: The origin of the acute and convalescent COVID-19 samples was the United States, Italy and Spain. From T cells, B-cell-depleted T cells, or PBMCs came the material, which was cDNA or gDNA.

CDR1 is LNHDA, CDR2 SQIVND, per germline (reference sequence). This CDR3 has 16 residues. V was clipped by 8 bases and J by 2 bases, with 21 bases between them. The TCR was taken from a woman in her twenties or thirties with active or convalescent COVID-19. This chain connects TRBV19 to TRBJ1-2, with a tentative D call TRBD1 (5 bases). The sample was peripheral blood. This chain's CDR3 is CASEDRVPRGNYGYTF. DNA for the CDR3: TGTGCCAGTGAAGATAGGGTCCCAAGGGGAAACTATGGCTACACCTTC.